The T cell receptor beta chain under discussion was sequenced for a study of monozygotic twins with inflammatory bowel disease. Study-wide points: Treatment differences in immunosuppression may have added variability to the repertoires of patients. Compared with healthy twins, IBD patients shared fewer clonotypes with others, especially with disease activity.

TCRdb reanalyzed the 5' RACE reads, giving one entry per CDR3 protein sequence and no DNA. The sample holds about 200,000 distinct CDR3 sequences. Of note for this clonotype: Its target is not known.

Germline V lookup: CDR1 MNHEY, CDR2 SVGEGT. The CDR3 is 14 residues long. The chain links TRBV6-2 or TRBV6-3 to TRBJ2-1; TCRdb selects TRBD2, and the lack of DNA leaves this call unchecked. The TCR comes from a human donor with ulcerative colitis or Crohn's disease, or a healthy co-twin of an affected twin (not recorded which). The sequenced sample consisted of blood. CDR3 in amino acids: CASRTSGDGHEQFF.